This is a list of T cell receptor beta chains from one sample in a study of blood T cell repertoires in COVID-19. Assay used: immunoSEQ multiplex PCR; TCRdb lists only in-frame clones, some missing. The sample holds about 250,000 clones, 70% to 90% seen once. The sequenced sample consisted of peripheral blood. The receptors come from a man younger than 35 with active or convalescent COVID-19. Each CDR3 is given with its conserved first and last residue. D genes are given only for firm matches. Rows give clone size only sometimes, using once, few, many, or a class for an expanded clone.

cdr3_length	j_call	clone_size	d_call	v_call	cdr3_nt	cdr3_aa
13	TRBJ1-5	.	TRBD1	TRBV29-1	TGCAGCGTTCGGACAGGCAGCAATCAGCCCCAGCATTTT	CSVRTGSNQPQHF
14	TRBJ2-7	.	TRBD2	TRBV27	TGTGCCAGCAGGACCCTAGCGGGGGCGGGGGAGCAGTACTTC	CASRTLAGAGEQYF
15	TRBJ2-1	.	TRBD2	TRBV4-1	TGCGCCAGCAGCCAAGCTGCGGGGGGGTACAATGAGCAGTTCTTC	CASSQAAGGYNEQFF
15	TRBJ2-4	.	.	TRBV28	TGTGCCAGCAGTCCCCTCGGGGTAGCCAAAAACATTCAGTACTTC	CASSPLGVAKNIQYF
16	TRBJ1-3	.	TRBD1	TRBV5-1	TGCGCCAGCAGCATAGACAGGGCAATGCCCGGAAACACCATATATTTT	CASSIDRAMPGNTIYF
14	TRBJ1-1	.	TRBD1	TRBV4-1	TGCGCCAGCAGCCCTCTGACAGGGGGCACTGAAGCTTTCTTT	CASSPLTGGTEAFF
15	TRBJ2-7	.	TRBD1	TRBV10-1	TGCGCCAGCAGCGACCGACAGGGGATCGGGCACGAGCAGTACTTC	CASSDRQGIGHEQYF
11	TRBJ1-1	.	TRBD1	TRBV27	TGTGCCAGCAGGGGGGACAGGGAAGCTTTCTTT	CASRGDREAFF
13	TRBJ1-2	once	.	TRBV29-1	TGCAGCGCCAAGGGGGATGTGGACTATGGCTACACCTTC	CSAKGDVDYGYTF
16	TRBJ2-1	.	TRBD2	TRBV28	TGTGCCAGCAGTTCCCTAGCGGGAGTGGTCTACAATGAGCAGTTCTTC	CASSSLAGVVYNEQFF
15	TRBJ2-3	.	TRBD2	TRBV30	TGTGCCTGGAGTTCTCGGGGGGAGAGCACAGATACGCAGTATTTT	CAWSSRGESTDTQYF
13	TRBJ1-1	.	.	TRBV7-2	TGTGCCAGCAGCTTAGCCCAGTACACTGAAGCTTTCTTT	CASSLAQYTEAFF
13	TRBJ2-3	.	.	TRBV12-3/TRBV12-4	TGTGCCAGCAGTCAAAGTAGCGGAGATACGCAGTATTTT	CASSQSSGDTQYF
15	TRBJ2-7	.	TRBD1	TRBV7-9	TGTGCCAGCAGCCCTCCAGGGGGCGAATCCTCCGAGCAGTACTTC	CASSPPGGESSEQYF
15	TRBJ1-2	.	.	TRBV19	TGTGCCAGTAGTATAAGATCCCAAGGGGCTGATGGCTACACCTTC	CASSIRSQGADGYTF
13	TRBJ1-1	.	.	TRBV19	TGTGCCATCCTGGACACCATGAACACTGAAGCTTTCTTT	CAILDTMNTEAFF
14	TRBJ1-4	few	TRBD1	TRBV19	TGTGCCAGTAGTAGACAGGGGGCGATTGAAAAACTGTTTTTT	CASSRQGAIEKLFF
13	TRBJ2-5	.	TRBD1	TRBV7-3	TGTGCCAGCAGCTTAGACAGGGGTGAGACCCAGTACTTC	CASSLDRGETQYF
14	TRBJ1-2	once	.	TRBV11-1	TGTGCCAGCAGCTTACGATCCGGGAACTATGGCTACACCTTC	CASSLRSGNYGYTF
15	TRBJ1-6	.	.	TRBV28	TGTGCCAGCAGGGAGGGAAGCTCCTATAATTCACCCCTCCACTTT	CASREGSSYNSPLHF
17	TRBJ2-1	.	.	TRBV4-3	TGCGCCAGCAGCCAAGACGGTTTTACCGACAAATACAATGAGCAGTTCTTC	CASSQDGFTDKYNEQFF
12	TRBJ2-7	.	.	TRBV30	TGTGCCTGGAGTGTTCTATCCTACGAGCAGTACTTC	CAWSVLSYEQYF
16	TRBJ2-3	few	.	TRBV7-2	TGTGCCAGCAGCTTAGCGAGTTACGGCCACGGGAATACGCAGTATTTT	CASSLASYGHGNTQYF
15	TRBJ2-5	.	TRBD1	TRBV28	TGTGCCAGCAGTTCTCGGACAGGGGGTACAGAGACCCAGTACTTC	CASSSRTGGTETQYF
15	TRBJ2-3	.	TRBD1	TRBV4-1	TGCGCCAGCAGCCAATGGGGACAGGGGGCAGATACGCAGTATTTT	CASSQWGQGADTQYF
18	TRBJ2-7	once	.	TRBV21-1	TGTGCCAGCAGCAAGGGATCGAAGGGAGGGCGGAGCTCCTACGAGCAGTACTTC	CASSKGSKGGRSSYEQYF
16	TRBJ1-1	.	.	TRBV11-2	TGTGCCAGCAGCTTGATGGGGGCCCAAGAGAACACTGAAGCTTTCTTT	CASSLMGAQENTEAFF
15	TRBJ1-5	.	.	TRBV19	TGTGCCAGTAGTATTTGGGGCAGGGCAGGCCAGCCCCAGCATTTT	CASSIWGRAGQPQHF
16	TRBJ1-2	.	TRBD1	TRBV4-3	TGCGCCAGCAGCCAAGGGACAGGGGGGCCTAACTATGGCTACACCTTC	CASSQGTGGPNYGYTF
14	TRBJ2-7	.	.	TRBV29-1	TGCAGCGTCCAACTACAGGGATCGAGGTACGAGCAGTACTTC	CSVQLQGSRYEQYF
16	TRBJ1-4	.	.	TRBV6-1	TGTGCCAGCAGGGAAACATTGAAGGCAGGGAGGGAAAAACTGTTTTTT	CASRETLKAGREKLFF
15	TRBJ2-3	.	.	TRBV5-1	TGCGCCAGCAGCTTGTATACCGGGAGCACAGATACGCAGTATTTT	CASSLYTGSTDTQYF
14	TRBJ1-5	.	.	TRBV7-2	TGTGCCAGCAGCTTTTTGGGGGGAAGGCAGCCCCAGCATTTT	CASSFLGGRQPQHF
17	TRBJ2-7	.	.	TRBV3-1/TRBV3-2	TGTGCCAGCAGCCAAGGGGGGGCGGGAGCACCAACGGCCGAGCAGTACTTC	CASSQGGAGAPTAEQYF
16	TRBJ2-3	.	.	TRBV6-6	TGTGCCAGCAGTTACGGGTGGGAGCCTAGCACAGATACGCAGTATTTT	CASSYGWEPSTDTQYF
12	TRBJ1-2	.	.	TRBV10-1	TGCGCCAGCGGCCAGGGTGACTATGGCTACACCTTC	CASGQGDYGYTF
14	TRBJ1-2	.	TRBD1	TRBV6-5	TGTGCCAGCAGTTCTCGGACAGGGTCTGAAGGCTACACCTTC	CASSSRTGSEGYTF
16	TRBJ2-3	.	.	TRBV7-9	TGTGCCAGCACCTTAATTAACCTAGGGGCACGGGATACGCAGTATTTT	CASTLINLGARDTQYF
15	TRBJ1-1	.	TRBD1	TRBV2	TGTGCCAGCAGAAGGGCAGGGGGCGGCCACACTGAAGCTTTCTTT	CASRRAGGGHTEAFF
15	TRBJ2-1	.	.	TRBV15	TGTGCCACCAGCAGAGATCCGGCAGGGTCGAATGAGCAGTTCTTC	CATSRDPAGSNEQFF
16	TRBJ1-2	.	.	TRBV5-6	TGTGCCAGCAGCTCCATCACTACACCAAGTGATTTTGGCTACACCTTC	CASSSITTPSDFGYTF
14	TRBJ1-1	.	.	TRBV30	TGTGCCTGGAAGGCAGACTTTTTGAACACTGAAGCTTTCTTT	CAWKADFLNTEAFF
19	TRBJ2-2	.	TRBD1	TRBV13	TGTGCCAGCAGCTCCCGTGGACAGGGGAGTTGGAGTGGTACCGGGGAGCTGTTTTTT	CASSSRGQGSWSGTGELFF
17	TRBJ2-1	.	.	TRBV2	TGTGCCAGCAGTGAGAACCTTGATGGCGGGGACGTGGTTGAGCAGTTCTTC	CASSENLDGGDVVEQFF